Below, 14 T cell receptor beta chains from the same sample are listed, as sequenced in a study of identical twins. TCRdb passed the 5' RACE reads through MiXCR, listing each CDR3 protein once. This table has 200,000 to 250,000 distinct CDR3 sequences, 5.5% to 8% appearing once. A further study also used this sample, focusing on yellow fever vaccine responses in identical twins.

The specimen was memory (CD45RO+) T cells sorted from blood. The source is a woman aged 18-30 years in good health.

V and J are TRBV4-2 and TRBJ2-1, with TRBD2 matching 11 bases. CDR1 and CDR2 (germline): LGHNA, YNFKEQ. The CDR3 extends over 16 amino acids. The junction had 5 bases not matched to a gene; V was cut back by 1 base and J by 6 bases. CDR3 nucleotide sequence: TGTGCCAGCAGCCAAGGGGATCTAGCGGGAGGCAATGAGCAGTTCTTC. Encoded protein: CASSQGDLAGGNEQFF.

This clonotype was found a few times. The J gene is TRBJ1-1, the V gene TRBV20-1; 9 bases match TRBD1. The germline V gene has CDR1 DFQATT and CDR2 SNEGSKA (reference sequence). The CDR3 has 15 residues. V shed 2 bases, J shed 2 bases, and the junction held 6 bases outside the gene matches. The CDR3 spells CSARIDRGINTEAFF. The DNA for the CDR3 is TGCAGTGCTAGAATAGACAGGGGGATTAACACTGAAGCTTTCTTT.

This clonotype has at least ten counts. This chain links TRBV29-1 with TRBJ1-2; TRBD1 is a possible D gene (5 bases). CDR3 length equals 14 residues. Germline CDR1 is SQVTM and CDR2 is ANQGSEA. V lost 2 bases and J lost 7, with 17 bases in between. CDR3 sequence (DNA): TGCAGCGTTGAACCAGGGATGGGGTTCGCTGGCTACACCTTC. This translates into CSVEPGMGFAGYTF.

This clonotype was counted between two and nine times. This rearrangement joins TRBV20-1 to TRBJ2-2, with 10 bases lining up with TRBD2. CDR1 is DFQATT and CDR2 is SNEGSKA in the germline V gene (reference sequence). V shed 4 bases, J shed 4 bases, and the junction held 6 bases outside the gene matches. The CDR3 spans 15 residues. The CDR3 DNA sequence: TGCAGTGCTATAGCAGCGGGGGGGCCCACCGGGGAGCTGTTTTTT. As protein: CSAIAAGGPTGELFF.

This clonotype has ten or more counts. The chain is built from TRBV3-1 and TRBJ1-2, with D possibly matching TRBD1 (5 bases). Trimming left V 4 bases short and J 4 bases short, with 13 bases between. This CDR3 is 14 amino acids long. The V gene's germline CDR1 is LGHDT and CDR2 YNNKEL (reference sequence). CDR3 amino acids: CASSPGPGGYGYTF. DNA for the CDR3: TGTGCCAGCAGCCCGGGCCCCGGGGGCTATGGCTACACCTTC.

This clonotype was observed once. The chain has TRBV5-1 and TRBJ2-5; D gene unclear. The V end lost 0 bases, the J end lost 1 base, and 13 bases lay between the germline ends. The length of the CDR3 is 16 residues. Germline V lookup: CDR1 SGHRS, CDR2 YFSETQ. The DNA for the CDR3 is TGCGCCAGCAGCTTGGGGGCCCTTGGGGTCCAAGAGACCCAGTACTTC. Translated, it gives CASSLGALGVQETQYF.

The V and J genes are TRBV10-3 and TRBJ2-2; D uncertain. This CDR3 is built from 16 residues. Germline loops: CDR1 ENHRY, CDR2 SYGVKD. Trimming stripped 2 bases from V and 0 bases from J, with 10 bases between. CDR3: CAISEKGGTNTGELFF. CDR3 nucleotides: TGTGCCATCAGTGAGAAGGGTGGTACGAACACCGGGGAGCTGTTTTTT.

This chain links TRBV7-3 with TRBJ2-7; 7 nucleotides agree with TRBD1. Germline V gene data show CDR1 as SGHTA and CDR2 as FQGTGA. The CDR3 is made up of 15 amino acids. J lost 3 bases, V lost 5 bases, and 10 bases had no gene match. This CDR3 is CASSPAGGSGYEQYF. The CDR3 DNA follows: TGTGCCAGCAGCCCGGCAGGGGGATCGGGCTACGAGCAGTACTTC.

This chain connects TRBV3-1 to TRBJ2-5; TRBD2 aligns across 13 bases. CDR1 LGHDT and CDR2 YNNKEL come from the germline V gene (reference sequence). After removal of 4 bases from V and 3 bases from J, the junction contained 8 bases not matched to a gene. The CDR3 length is 17 residues. CDR3 sequence (DNA): TGTGCCAGCAGCCGCCAAACCGGGACTAGCGGGGAAGAGACCCAGTACTTC. It is translated as CASSRQTGTSGEETQYF.

This clonotype was observed at least ten times. The CDR3 coding sequence is TGCGCCAGCAGTCGAACCGTTGGGACAGGAGTAGGCCCCGGGGAGCTGTTTTTT. It codes for CASSRTVGTGVGPGELFF. The chain couples TRBV4-1 to TRBJ2-2, with 8 positions matching TRBD1. The J segment lost 6 bases and the V segment lost 6 bases, leaving 18 bases of the junction unmatched. Per germline, CDR1 MGHRA and CDR2 YSYEKL. The CDR3 consists of 18 residues.

At least ten counts were recorded for this clonotype. This rearrangement joins TRBV18 to TRBJ1-1, with D possibly matching TRBD1 (6 bases). The germline CDR1 and CDR2 sequences are KGHSH and LQKENI. The CDR3 spans 17 residues. Trimming took off 2 bases at V and 1 base at J, with 17 bases between the two ends. CDR3 region: CASSPNSGTTRNTEAFF. The CDR3 region has the DNA TGTGCCAGCTCACCAAATTCCGGGACAACCAGGAACACTGAAGCTTTCTTT.

A few counts support this clonotype. The CDR3, as DNA: TGTGCCAGCAGCCAAGATGCTAAGGGCGCGCAGTATTTT. Amino acid sequence: CASSQDAKGAQYF. The rearrangement uses TRBV14 and TRBJ2-3; D is undetermined. The CDR3 contains 13 residues. V dropped 0 bases and J dropped 10 bases, with 11 bases sitting between them. Germline V gives CDR1 SGHDN, CDR2 FVKESK.

The V gene is TRBV7-7, the J gene TRBJ2-2; weak D call: TRBD1 (6 bases). V was cut by 1 base and J by 3 bases, with 9 bases left in between. Germline CDR1 SSHAT, CDR2 FNYEAQ (reference sequence). The CDR3 consists of 15 residues. CDR3 in DNA: TGTGCCAGCAGCTTAGGAAACAGGGACACCGGGGAGCTGTTTTTT. Amino acid sequence: CASSLGNRDTGELFF.

This clonotype came up many times. V and J are TRBV19 and TRBJ2-1; 8 bases align to TRBD1. After removal of 3 bases from V and 4 bases from J, the junction contained 8 bases not matched to a gene. The germline V gene encodes CDR1 LNHDA and CDR2 SQIVND (reference sequence). The CDR3 is made up of 16 amino acids. This CDR3 reads CASSIERTGTYNEQFF. CDR3 DNA sequence: TGTGCCAGTAGTATCGAGAGGACAGGGACTTACAATGAGCAGTTCTTC.